These 10 T cell receptor beta chains share one sample of origin, sequenced in a study of CD8 T cells in Susac syndrome. About 0.5 to 1 ug RNA was reverse transcribed with random hexamers. TCRdb processed the immunoSEQ multiplex PCR reads anew with MiXCR; each CDR3 protein has one entry. The data hold about 110,000 distinct CDR3 sequences, with roughly 96% observed a single time. Input material: CD4+ T cells from PBMCs. These receptors originate from a human donor in good health.

The chain has TRBV9 and TRBJ2-6, with 9 bases fitting TRBD1. This CDR3 region has 17 residues. The ends lost 1 base at V and 1 base at J; junction bases unmatched: 3. The germline gives CDR1 SGDLS, CDR2 YYNGEE. The CDR3 coding sequence is TGTGCCAGCAGCGTAATGGACAGGGGATCTGGGGCCAACGTCCTGACTTTC. Translated, it gives CASSVMDRGSGANVLTF.

The gene calls are TRBV20-1 and TRBJ2-1; D is possibly TRBD2 (5 bases). The V gene's germline CDR1 is DFQATT and CDR2 SNEGSKA (reference sequence). This CDR3 has 15 amino acids. Trimming took off 5 bases at V and 5 bases at J, with 19 bases between the two ends. This chain's CDR3 is CSAPNTGRGNNEQFF. CDR3 in DNA: TGCAGTGCTCCTAACACGGGAAGAGGAAACAATGAGCAGTTCTTC.

V usage is TRBV28 and J usage is TRBJ2-5; 7 bases agree with TRBD2. The CDR3 has 15 residues. Per germline, CDR1 MDHEN and CDR2 SYDVKM. Trimming took 10 bases from V and 5 from J; bases not matched to a gene: 16. CDR3 amino acids: CATRAGTHSKETQYF. CDR3 DNA: TGTGCCACCCGAGCGGGAACCCATTCCAAGGAGACCCAGTACTTC. Full variable domain (rest looked up from reference TRBV28 and TRBJ2-5): DVKVTQSSRYLVKRTGEKVFLECVQDMDHENMFWYRQDPGLGLRLIYFSYDVKMKEKGDIPEGYSVSREKKERFSLILESASTNQTSMYLCATRAGTHSKETQYFGPGTRLLVL.

This chain connects TRBV9 to TRBJ2-4; 8 bases are a match to TRBD1. The CDR3 sequence is 14 residues long. Germline V lookup: CDR1 SGDLS, CDR2 YYNGEE. V shed 3 bases and J 5 bases; nucleotides not matched to a gene: 4. The CDR3 spells CASSAGQGENIQYF. The DNA for the CDR3 is TGTGCCAGCAGCGCCGGACAGGGAGAAAACATTCAGTACTTC.

The rearrangement joins TRBV15 to TRBJ2-7, with TRBD1 as a possible D gene (5 bases). The CDR3 contains 15 residues. V was pared by 0 bases and J by 2 bases, with 11 bases between. The germline V gene encodes CDR1 LNHNV and CDR2 YYDKDF (reference sequence). CDR3 sequence: CATSRDRWGAYEQYF. The CDR3 nucleotides read TGTGCCACCAGCAGAGACCGGTGGGGCGCCTACGAGCAGTACTTC.

V is TRBV29-1 and J is TRBJ1-1; D is undetermined. Germline CDR1 SQVTM, CDR2 ANQGSEA. The CDR3 covers 14 residues. Trimming removed 5 bases from V and 5 bases from J, with 18 bases in between. The CDR3 nucleotides read TGCAGCGTTTCATCCCTGGGGAGCGGGACTGAAGCTTTCTTT. Translation gives CSVSSLGSGTEAFF.

The V call is TRBV6-1, the J call TRBJ2-7; 7 nucleotides align to TRBD1. There are 14 residues in the CDR3. The V gene's germline CDR1 is MNHNS and CDR2 SASEGT. Trimming took 5 bases from V and 8 from J; bases not matched to a gene: 12. The CDR3 spells CASSLSGQTTKQYF. CDR3 DNA sequence: TGTGCCAGCAGTTTATCGGGACAGACCACTAAGCAGTACTTC.

The chain recombines TRBV29-1 with TRBJ2-1; the D is unclear. The CDR3 is made up of 10 amino acids. Trimming cost V 7 bases and J 5 bases, with 6 bases left between them. Germline CDR1 and CDR2: SQVTM and ANQGSEA. The CDR3, as DNA: TGCAGCGGCGCCCACAATGAGCAGTTCTTC. It codes for CSGAHNEQFF.

The chain carries TRBV7-9 and TRBJ2-3; TRBD1 aligns across 12 bases. Germline V CDR1 and CDR2: SEHNR, FQNEAQ (reference sequence). The CDR3 has 15 amino acids. Trimming at V came to 5 bases and at J to 4 bases, leaving 4 bases not matched to a gene. In DNA, the CDR3 is TGTGCCAGCAGCCTGGGGACAGGGGGCGCAGATACGCAGTATTTT. Its protein is CASSLGTGGADTQYF. Using reference TRBV7-9 and TRBJ2-3 for the parts outside the CDR3, the full variable domain is DTGVSQNPRHKITKRGQNVTFRCDPISEHNRLYWYRQTLGQGPEFLTYFQNEAQLEKSRLLSDRFSAERPKGSFSTLEIQRTEQGDSAMYLCASSLGTGGADTQYFGPGTRLTVL.

The chain links TRBV4-2 to TRBJ2-5, with D perhaps assigned TRBD1 or TRBD2 (6 bases each). The germline V and J ends were trimmed by 0 bases and 6 bases, with 11 bases remaining between them. The germline V gene encodes CDR1 LGHNA and CDR2 YNFKEQ. The length of the CDR3 is 14 residues. The CDR3 region is CASSQDGGLKTQYF. In nucleotides, the CDR3 is TGTGCCAGCAGCCAAGATGGGGGGCTGAAGACCCAGTACTTC.